This is a list of T cell receptor beta chains from one sample in a study of cytomegalovirus exposure and HLA in healthy donors. Here immunoSEQ multiplex PCR was the method, and the copy in TCRdb shows in-frame clones only, minus some. This sample has 150,000 to 200,000 clones, with about four fifths found just once. Sample: PBMCs. The receptors were gathered from a girl aged 10 to 17 in good health and CMV-seropositive. CDR3s include the opening cysteine and the closing phenylalanine or tryptophan. Each record gives: V gene, clone size, D gene, J gene, CDR3 protein, CDR3 DNA. The D gene is left open where the match is weak. Only some rows state a clone size, as once, few, many or a class for expanded clones.

>TRBV7-2|-|-|TRBJ2-7
CASSRNKDSLSYEQYF
TGTGCCAGCAGTCGTAATAAGGACAGCCTCTCCTACGAGCAGTACTTC
>TRBV10-3|once|TRBD2|TRBJ2-3
CAIRIEGLAGKADTQYF
TGTGCCATCAGGATCGAGGGACTAGCGGGTAAAGCAGATACGCAGTATTTT
>TRBV28|-|TRBD2|TRBJ2-7
CASSYWLTSGGPSSYEQYF
TGTGCCAGCAGCTACTGGTTGACTAGCGGGGGGCCCAGCTCCTACGAGCAGTACTTC
>TRBV5-4|-|-|TRBJ1-2
CASSSRGGDSYGYTF
TGTGCCAGCAGCTCCCGGGGGGGGGACTCCTATGGCTACACCTTC
>TRBV7-8|once|-|TRBJ2-3
CASSYQGFSTDTQYF
TGTGCCAGCAGTTACCAGGGATTTAGCACAGATACGCAGTATTTT
>TRBV5-1|-|-|TRBJ2-1
CASSLPPEQGGDEQFF
TGCGCCAGCAGCTTGCCTCCGGAACAGGGTGGGGATGAGCAGTTCTTC
>TRBV5-6|-|-|TRBJ2-5
CASSPAGGGLETQYF
TGTGCCAGCAGCCCTGCGGGCGGAGGTTTGGAGACCCAGTACTTC
>TRBV27|-|-|TRBJ2-5
CASSLSIRGKETQYF
TGTGCCAGCAGTTTATCGATAAGAGGGAAAGAGACCCAGTACTTC
>TRBV28|-|-|TRBJ2-1
CASSPLFDSRYNEQFF
TGTGCCAGCAGTCCCCTCTTCGATAGCAGATACAATGAGCAGTTCTTC
>TRBV2|-|TRBD2|TRBJ2-2
CASSAVAGVHTGELFF
TGTGCCAGCAGTGCGGTAGCGGGAGTTCACACCGGGGAGCTGTTTTTT
>TRBV7-3|-|TRBD2|TRBJ2-5
CASSSGLAGRQETQYF
TGTGCCAGCAGCTCGGGACTAGCGGGCCGCCAAGAGACCCAGTACTTC
>TRBV10-3|-|TRBD1|TRBJ1-4
CAISDSGTGTGGEKLFF
TGTGCCATCAGTGACTCAGGCACCGGGACAGGAGGAGAAAAACTGTTTTTT
>TRBV7-9|once|TRBD2|TRBJ2-1
CASSPNRGGLAVNYNEQFF
TGTGCCAGCAGCCCGAACCGGGGGGGACTAGCGGTTAACTACAATGAGCAGTTCTTC
>TRBV29-1|-|-|TRBJ1-4
CSVQLGGANEKLFF
TGCAGCGTCCAACTAGGGGGGGCAAACGAAAAACTGTTTTTT
>TRBV10-3|-|TRBD1|TRBJ1-2
CAISGQGTNYGYTF
TGTGCCATCAGTGGACAGGGGACTAACTATGGCTACACCTTC
>TRBV7-6|once|TRBD2|TRBJ2-1
CASSLGEGEQFF
TGTGCCAGCAGCTTGGGGGAGGGAGAGCAGTTCTTC
>TRBV7-3|-|-|TRBJ2-3
CASSESGYSTDTQYF
TGTGCCAGCAGTGAAAGCGGGTACAGCACAGATACGCAGTATTTT
>TRBV28|few|TRBD2|TRBJ2-1
CASTPNGIAGANEQFF
TGTGCCAGCACTCCCAACGGGATAGCGGGAGCGAATGAGCAGTTCTTC
>TRBV29-1|-|-|TRBJ1-1
CSVEDRSSGEISAEAFF
TGCAGCGTTGAAGATCGGAGTAGTGGGGAGATCTCCGCTGAAGCTTTCTTT
>TRBV5-1|-|TRBD2|TRBJ2-1
CASSLASGIYHEQFF
TGCGCCAGCAGCTTGGCTAGCGGGATATACCATGAGCAGTTCTTC
>TRBV7-2|once|-|TRBJ1-3
CASSLVPQGVRYTIYF
TGTGCCAGCAGCTTAGTTCCCCAGGGTGTACGGTACACCATATATTTT
>TRBV7-3|once|-|TRBJ2-5
CASSLNPSVETQYF
TGTGCCAGCAGCTTAAATCCCAGCGTGGAGACCCAGTACTTC